The source of this TCR beta chain is a study of OX40 agonist ivuxolimab in advanced cancers. Turning to the study itself: Anti-PD-1, anti-PD-L1 or anti-CTLA-4 therapy given earlier was allowed, and 40% had some.

Measured with immunoSEQ multiplex PCR; TCRdb has only the in-frame clones, and not every one. The table records about 45,000 clones, roughly 90% of them present only once. The V and J ends lost 5 bases and 1 base, in that order; junction bases with no gene match: 5. The germline CDR1 and CDR2 sequences are SGHTA and FQGNSA. The CDR3 runs to 16 residues. The chain joins TRBV7-2 to TRBJ2-3; 11 bases agree with TRBD2. The material was CD4+ or CD8+ T cells sorted from blood, obtained in a trial of the OX40 agonist ivuxolimab. The TCR sequence derives from an adult with an advanced solid tumor such as melanoma, head and neck, liver or kidney cancer. The CDR3 loop is CASSPLAGARTDTQYF. In nucleotides, the CDR3 is TGTGCCAGCAGCCCACTAGCGGGGGCCCGCACAGATACGCAGTATTTT.